Each of the 27 T cell receptor beta chains below was sequenced from the same sample in a study of T cell responses to AZD1222 COVID-19 vaccine. The assay was immunoSEQ multiplex PCR, and TCRdb's table has in-frame clones only and misses some. The repertoire includes 150,000 to 200,000 clones, just over 90% of them detected once, and 2.6% sits in the top ten. The sample here was peripheral blood, taken on day 0 of AZD1222 vaccination. The receptors shown here come from an adult in good health.

The chain has TRBV27 and TRBJ2-1, with 12 nucleotides matching TRBD2. Per the germline V gene, CDR1 is MNHEY and CDR2 is SMNVEV (reference sequence). The trim removed 6 bases at V and 6 bases at J, leaving 3 bases unmatched. The CDR3 is 14 amino acids. Written as DNA, the CDR3 is TGTGCCAGCAGGACTAGCGGGAGTGGCAATGAGCAGTTCTTC. Translating gives CASRTSGSGNEQFF.

The rearrangement joins TRBV27 to TRBJ1-4, with D possibly matching TRBD1 (6 bases). The CDR3 totals 12 residues. Germline V gene data show CDR1 as MNHEY and CDR2 as SMNVEV (reference sequence). Trimming stripped 6 bases from V and 7 bases from J, with 9 bases between. The CDR3 DNA reads TGTGCCAGCAGCCGGGACACTGAAAAACTGTTTTTT. Residues: CASSRDTEKLFF.

The chain links TRBV19 to TRBJ1-6; possibly TRBD1 for D (6 bases). Trimming cost V 3 bases and J 9 bases, with 12 bases left between them. The germline V gene has CDR1 LNHDA and CDR2 SQIVND (reference sequence). The CDR3 totals 14 residues. The CDR3 coding sequence is TGTGCCAGTAGTATCGAGGGGGAGACTTCACCCCTCCACTTT. Protein sequence: CASSIEGETSPLHF.

The chain carries TRBV25-1 and TRBJ2-1; 10 nucleotides match TRBD2. CDR1 and CDR2 (germline): MGHDK, SYGVNS. V gave up 9 bases and J gave up 12 bases; unmatched junction bases: 14. The CDR3 totals 14 residues. The CDR3, as DNA: TGTGCCAGTAGTCTAGCGGGAGACCTCCGGGGGCAGTTCTTC. Its translation: CASSLAGDLRGQFF.

The rearrangement joins TRBV5-4 to TRBJ2-5, with 7 positions matching TRBD1. After removal of 4 bases from V and 3 bases from J, the junction contained 3 bases not matched to a gene. In germline, CDR1 is SGHNT, CDR2 YYREEE (reference sequence). This CDR3 region has 13 residues. DNA for the CDR3: TGTGCCAGCAGCCTTACAGGGGAAGAGACCCAGTACTTC. It encodes CASSLTGEETQYF.

The chain couples TRBV5-1 to TRBJ1-1, with 8 bases lining up with TRBD1. The CDR3 contains 17 residues. Losses at the gene ends were 0 bases for V and 1 base for J; bases not matched to a gene: 8. CDR1 and CDR2 (germline): SGHRS, YFSETQ. CDR3 loop: CASSLGRGLWKNTEAFF. CDR3 nucleotide sequence: TGCGCCAGCAGCTTGGGCAGGGGGCTTTGGAAGAACACTGAAGCTTTCTTT.

The chain carries TRBV21-1 and TRBJ1-1; TRBD1 was called by the table and not checked on the DNA. TRBV21-1 counts as a pseudogene. The CDR3 is made up of 15 amino acids. The CDR3 protein is CASTKPSQGDTKAFF. DNA for the CDR3: TGTGCCAGCACCAAGCCCAGCCAGGGGGATACTAAAGCTTTCTTT.

CDR3 bases: TGTGCCAGCAGTTCGGGACAGCTATCACCCCTCCACTTT. This gives the protein CASSSGQLSPLHF. V is TRBV25-1 and J is TRBJ1-6, with 7 positions matching TRBD1. Germline values: CDR1 MGHDK, CDR2 SYGVNS. The CDR3 is 13 amino acids. V gave up 5 bases and J gave up 10 bases; unmatched junction bases: 5.

The rearrangement uses TRBV29-1 and TRBJ1-1, with D maybe TRBD1 (5 bases). Trimming shortened V by 3 bases and J by 4 bases, and 9 bases separated the two germline ends. The CDR3 runs 12 residues. CDR1 SQVTM and CDR2 ANQGSEA come from the germline V gene. The CDR3 reads CSVDTGGTEAFF. The CDR3 nucleotides read TGCAGCGTTGATACAGGAGGCACTGAAGCTTTCTTT.

This sequence joins TRBV11-3 and TRBJ2-1; tentative D call: TRBD2 (5 bases). This CDR3 has 15 amino acids. The germline V and J ends were trimmed by 0 bases and 8 bases, with 14 bases remaining between them. Germline-derived CDR1 and CDR2 are SGHNT and YENEEA. The CDR3 here is CASSLEDSSSDEQFF. CDR3 nucleotide sequence: TGTGCCAGCAGCTTAGAGGACTCTTCTTCGGATGAGCAGTTCTTC.

This clone was recorded at least ten times. The chain employs TRBV7-9 and TRBJ2-1, with 11 bases fitting TRBD2. This CDR3 region has 15 residues. CDR1 and CDR2 (germline): SEHNR, FQNEAQ (reference sequence). The V gene end was trimmed by 4 bases and the J gene end by 7 bases; junction bases not matched to a gene: 6. The CDR3 bases are TGTGCCAGCAGCTATCTAGCGGGAGGCATGAATGAGCAGTTCTTC. Amino acid sequence: CASSYLAGGMNEQFF.

The rearrangement uses TRBV2 and TRBJ2-3, with 11 bases that match TRBD2. Germline assignment: CDR1 SNHLY and CDR2 FYNNEI. J lost 4 bases, V lost 5 bases, and 5 bases had no gene match. The CDR3 is made up of 15 amino acids. The CDR3 reads CASSLTSGTADTQYF. The CDR3 coding sequence is TGTGCCAGCAGTCTGACTAGCGGGACGGCAGATACGCAGTATTTT.

This chain uses TRBV5-4 with TRBJ1-2, with a possible D match to TRBD1 (6 bases). This CDR3 contains 15 residues. V was clipped by 3 bases and J by 3 bases, with 15 bases between them. The germline gives CDR1 SGHNT, CDR2 YYREEE (reference sequence). The CDR3 sequence is CASSSDRRADYGYTF. Here the CDR3 DNA reads TGTGCCAGCAGCTCCGACAGGAGGGCGGACTATGGCTACACCTTC. The whole variable domain, remainder taken from reference TRBV5-4 and TRBJ1-2, is ETGVTQSPTHLIKTRGQQVTLRCSSQSGHNTVSWYQQALGQGPQFIFQYYREEENGRGNFPPRFSGLQFPNYSSELNVNALELDDSALYLCASSSDRRADYGYTFGSGTRLTVV.

Written as DNA, the CDR3 is TGTGCCAGCAGCCAAGATACAGGGGTTGTTGACGAGCAGTACTTC. This encodes CASSQDTGVVDEQYF. The chain couples TRBV14 to TRBJ2-7; 7 bases are shared with TRBD1. The CDR3 consists of 15 residues. Germline V gives CDR1 SGHDN, CDR2 FVKESK. Losses at the gene ends were 0 bases for V and 5 bases for J; bases not matched to a gene: 7.

CDR3 in amino acids: CASSDSAVEKLFF. DNA for the CDR3: TGTGCCAGCAGTGACTCGGCGGTTGAAAAACTGTTTTTT. V is TRBV6-4 and J is TRBJ1-4, with D uncertain. Trimming removed 0 bases at V and 7 bases at J, with 6 bases between. Per the germline V gene, CDR1 is MRHNA and CDR2 is SNTAGT. This CDR3 comprises 13 residues.

J is TRBJ1-6 and V is TRBV11-2, with 9 bases identical to TRBD1. This CDR3 has 15 residues. The junction had 4 bases not matched to a gene; V was cut back by 6 bases and J by 4 bases. CDR1 is SGHAT and CDR2 is FQNNGV in the germline V gene. CDR3 in DNA: TGTGCCAGCAGGGAACAGGGGGCTTATAATTCACCCCTCCACTTT. Its protein is CASREQGAYNSPLHF.

The J gene is TRBJ1-1, the V gene TRBV9; possibly TRBD1 for D (5 bases). The CDR3 contains 16 residues. CDR1 and CDR2 (germline): SGDLS, YYNGEE. The ends were cut back, 0 bases at V and 7 bases at J, with 19 bases in the middle. The CDR3 loop is CASSVGAKGRYDEAFF. As DNA, the CDR3 is TGTGCCAGCAGCGTAGGGGCGAAGGGACGTTATGATGAAGCTTTCTTT.

The chain joins TRBV27 to TRBJ2-7; D is possibly TRBD2 (6 bases). The V end was cut by 2 bases, the J end by 3 bases, with 11 bases between. Germline V gene sequence: CDR1 MNHEY, CDR2 SMNVEV (reference sequence). CDR3 length: 14 amino acids. CDR3 nucleotide sequence: TGTGCCAGCAGTTTAGCGGGACCACTCTACGAGCAGTACTTC. The encoded protein is CASSLAGPLYEQYF.

The chain has TRBV6-5 and TRBJ1-2, with D perhaps matching TRBD1 (6 bases). Trimming removed 2 bases from V and 5 bases from J, with 12 bases in between. Germline V CDR1 and CDR2: MNHEY, SVGAGI. The CDR3 covers 14 residues. Written as DNA, the CDR3 is TGTGCCAGCAGTTACACAACAGGGACTTATGGCTACACCTTC. This translates into CASSYTTGTYGYTF.

J is TRBJ1-4 and V is TRBV7-6; the D gene is possibly TRBD1 (5 bases). Germline CDR1 reads SGHVS; CDR2 reads FNYEAQ. V shed 5 bases and J shed 7 bases, with 20 bases lying between them. The CDR3 is 16 amino acids. CDR3 in DNA: TGTGCCAGCAGCAACCCAAGGAGGGGAGGAAGTGAAAAACTGTTTTTT. This gives the protein CASSNPRRGGSEKLFF. Full variable domain (outside the CDR3, taken from reference TRBV7-6 and TRBJ1-4): GAGVSQSPRYKVTKRGQDVALRCDPISGHVSLYWYRQALGQGPEFLTYFNYEAQQDKSGLPNDRFSAERPEGSISTLTIQRTEQRDSAMYRCASSNPRRGGSEKLFFGSGTQLSVL.

This clone came up once. CDR3 sequence reads: CASSRRTDTQYF. Written as DNA, the CDR3 is TGTGCCAGCAGCCGACGTACAGATACGCAGTATTTT. The genes are TRBV6-5 and TRBJ2-3; no definite D call. The germline gives CDR1 MNHEY, CDR2 SVGAGI. This CDR3 contains 12 residues. V was pared by 6 bases and J by 3 bases, with 7 bases between.

The rearrangement joins TRBV5-6 to TRBJ2-1, with D uncertain. Germline CDR1 and CDR2: SGHDT and YYEEEE. The ends were cut back, 0 bases at V and 8 bases at J, with 12 bases in the middle. This CDR3 contains 14 residues. CDR3 sequence: CASSLAGPTDEQFF. CDR3 DNA sequence: TGTGCCAGCAGCTTGGCTGGGCCGACGGATGAGCAGTTCTTC. The complete variable domain, with remaining parts taken from reference TRBV5-6 and TRBJ2-1, reads DAGVTQSPTHLIKTRGQQVTLRCSPKSGHDTVSWYQQALGQGPQFIFQYYEEEERQRGNFPDRFSGHQFPNYSSELNVNALLLGDSALYLCASSLAGPTDEQFFGPGTRLTVL.

The V and J genes are TRBV30 and TRBJ1-3, with unresolved D. V was trimmed by 0 bases and J by 0 bases, leaving 9 bases between them. The CDR3 sequence is 15 residues long. CDR1 and CDR2 from the germline V gene are GTSNPN and SVGIG (reference sequence). The CDR3 protein is CAWSVRRGSGNTIYF. The DNA for the CDR3 is TGTGCCTGGAGTGTACGCCGTGGCTCTGGAAACACCATATATTTT.

This chain connects TRBV5-5 to TRBJ2-1; tentatively, D is TRBD2 (5 bases). The V gene's germline CDR1 is SGHKS and CDR2 YYEKEE (reference sequence). V dropped 0 bases and J dropped 1 base, with 11 bases sitting between them. This CDR3 is 16 amino acids long. The CDR3 DNA reads TGTGCCAGCAGCTTGGCAGCGGTTCCATCCTACAATGAGCAGTTCTTC. Protein product: CASSLAAVPSYNEQFF.

The CDR3 here is CASSGQSYEQYF. The CDR3 nucleotides are TGTGCCAGCTCTGGGCAGTCCTACGAGCAGTACTTC. This sequence joins TRBV2 and TRBJ2-7; no definite D call. Trimming removed 8 bases from V and 1 base from J, with 9 bases in between. The CDR3 spans 12 residues. CDR1 SNHLY and CDR2 FYNNEI come from the germline V gene. The variable domain in full, with the rest retrieved from reference TRBV2 and TRBJ2-7, is EPEVTQTPSHQVTQMGQEVILRCVPISNHLYFYWYRQILGQKVEFLVSFYNNEISEKSEIFDDQFSVERPDGSNFTLKIRSTKLEDSAMYFCASSGQSYEQYFGPGTRLTVT.

The rearrangement joins TRBV2 to TRBJ1-1; no clear D. Trimming removed 5 bases at V and 3 bases at J, with 13 bases between. The CDR3 loop spans 14 amino acids. Germline V gene sequence: CDR1 SNHLY, CDR2 FYNNEI. The CDR3 region is CASSFTSGDTEAFF. The CDR3 DNA follows: TGTGCCAGCAGTTTCACTAGCGGGGACACTGAAGCTTTCTTT.

This sequence joins TRBV18 and TRBJ2-5; D not resolved. Per germline, CDR1 KGHSH and CDR2 LQKENI. The CDR3 covers 13 residues. Trimming removed 5 bases from V and 1 base from J, with 8 bases in between. The CDR3, as DNA: TGTGCCAGCTCAGGCAGATTCCAAGAGACCCAGTACTTC. Protein sequence: CASSGRFQETQYF.